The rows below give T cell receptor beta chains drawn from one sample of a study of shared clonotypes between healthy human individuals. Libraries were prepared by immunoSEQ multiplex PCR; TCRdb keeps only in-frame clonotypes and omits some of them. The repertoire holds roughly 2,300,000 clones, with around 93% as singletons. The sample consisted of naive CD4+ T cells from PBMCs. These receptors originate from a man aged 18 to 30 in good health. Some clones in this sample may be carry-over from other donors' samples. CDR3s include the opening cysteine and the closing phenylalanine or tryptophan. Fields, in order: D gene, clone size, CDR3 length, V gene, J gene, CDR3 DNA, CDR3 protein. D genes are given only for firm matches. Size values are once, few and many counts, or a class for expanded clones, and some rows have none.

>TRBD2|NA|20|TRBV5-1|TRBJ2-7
TGCGCCAGCAGCCTGTTGGAAGGAGGAATCAAAAGCGGGAGTTCTTACGAGCAGTACTTC
CASSLLEGGIKSGSSYEQYF
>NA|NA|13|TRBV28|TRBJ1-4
TGTGCCAGCAGTGAGGGGGGAACTGAAAAACTGTTTTTT
CASSEGGTEKLFF
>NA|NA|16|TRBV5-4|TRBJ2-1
TGTGCCAGCAGTTTAACCAGCGGAGCACGCTACAATGAGCAGTTCTTC
CASSLTSGARYNEQFF
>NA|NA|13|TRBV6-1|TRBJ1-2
TGTGCCAGCAGTGAAAACCTCGAGCAGCCGTACACCTTC
CASSENLEQPYTF
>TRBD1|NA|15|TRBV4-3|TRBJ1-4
TGCGCCAGCAGCCGAAAACAGGGGGGGGGTGAAAAACTGTTTTTT
CASSRKQGGGEKLFF
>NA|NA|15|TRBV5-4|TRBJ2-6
TGTGCCAGCAGCGGAGGGGTGCCTGGGGCCAACGTCCTGACTTTC
CASSGGVPGANVLTF
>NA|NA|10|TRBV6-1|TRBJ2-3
TGTGCCAGTAGCACAGATACGCAGTATTTT
CASSTDTQYF
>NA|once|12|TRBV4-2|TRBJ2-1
TGTGCCAGCAGCCTTAACAGGGCTGAGCAGTTCTTC
CASSLNRAEQFF
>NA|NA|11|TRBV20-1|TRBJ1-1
TGCAGTGCTAGAGAAAAACTGTTCGCTTTCTTT
CSAREKLFAFF
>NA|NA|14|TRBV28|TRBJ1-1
TGTGCCAGCAGTCGGTCATTCCAGGGGACTGAAGCTTTCTTT
CASSRSFQGTEAFF
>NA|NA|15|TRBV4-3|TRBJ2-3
TGCGCCAGCAGCCGGGACCTCGCAAACACAGATACGCAGTATTTT
CASSRDLANTDTQYF
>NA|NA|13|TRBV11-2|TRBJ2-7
TGTGCCAGCAGCTTAACCACGGTGGTCGAGCAGTACTTC
CASSLTTVVEQYF
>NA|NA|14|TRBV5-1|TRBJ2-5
TGCGCCAGCAGCTTGTGGGCCCCCCAAGAGACCCAGTACTTC
CASSLWAPQETQYF
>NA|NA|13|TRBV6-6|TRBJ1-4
TGTGCCAGCAGTTGGAGGGCGGGGGAAAAACTGTTTTTT
CASSWRAGEKLFF
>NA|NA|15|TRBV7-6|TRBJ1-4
TGTGCCAGCAGCTTCCAGGGTTCGACTAATGAAAAACTGTTTTTT
CASSFQGSTNEKLFF
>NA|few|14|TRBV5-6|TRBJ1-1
TGTGCCAGCAGCTGGCTCCGGGGCGACACTGAAGCTTTCTTT
CASSWLRGDTEAFF
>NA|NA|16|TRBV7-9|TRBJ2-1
TGTGCCAGCAGCCCACCCGCGCGTGAGCCCTACAATGAGCAGTTCTTC
CASSPPAREPYNEQFF
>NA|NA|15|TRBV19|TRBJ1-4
TGTGCCAGTAGTAGCCTTCAGGGGACTAATGAAAAACTGTTTTTT
CASSSLQGTNEKLFF
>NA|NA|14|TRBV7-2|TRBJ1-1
TGTGCCAGCAGCCCGGGATCGAAGGCCACTGAAGCTTTCTTT
CASSPGSKATEAFF
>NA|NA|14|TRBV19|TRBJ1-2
TGTGCCAGTAGCATCTTGGGTGCTGGCTATGGCTACACCTTC
CASSILGAGYGYTF
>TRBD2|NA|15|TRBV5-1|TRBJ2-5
TGCGCCAGCAGCTTTCTCACTAGCGGGCAGGAGACCCAGTACTTC
CASSFLTSGQETQYF
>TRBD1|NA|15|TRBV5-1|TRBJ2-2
TGCGCCAGCAGCTTCGGACAGGCCGACACCGGGGAGCTGTTTTTT
CASSFGQADTGELFF
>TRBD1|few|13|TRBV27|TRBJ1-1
TGTGCCAGCAGAGACAGGGGAAACACTGAAGCTTTCTTT
CASRDRGNTEAFF
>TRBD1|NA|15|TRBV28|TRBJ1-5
TGTGCCAGCAGTTTAACAGGGGGCGGGGGACAGCCCCAGCATTTT
CASSLTGGGGQPQHF
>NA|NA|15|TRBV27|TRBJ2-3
TGTGCCAGCAGTTTACAGGGACGGCCAGGAGATACGCAGTATTTT
CASSLQGRPGDTQYF
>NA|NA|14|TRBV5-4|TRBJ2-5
TGTGCCAGCAGCCCGGCCGGAGGCAAGGAGACCCAGTACTTC
CASSPAGGKETQYF
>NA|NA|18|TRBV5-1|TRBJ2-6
TGCGCCAGCAGCTTGGGGGGCGGCAGTCTCTCTGGGGCCAACGTCCTGACTTTC
CASSLGGGSLSGANVLTF
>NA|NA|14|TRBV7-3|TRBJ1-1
TGTGCCAGCAGCCCTCAGGGTCAGGACACTGAAGCTTTCTTT
CASSPQGQDTEAFF
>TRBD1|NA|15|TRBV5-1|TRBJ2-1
TGCGCCAGCAGCCCCCCGGGACAGAGCTACAATGAGCAGTTCTTC
CASSPPGQSYNEQFF
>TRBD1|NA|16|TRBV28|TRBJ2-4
TGTGCCAGCAGTCCGAGGGGGAAGACAGGGGAAAACATTCAGTACTTC
CASSPRGKTGENIQYF
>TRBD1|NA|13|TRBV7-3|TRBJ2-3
TGTGCCAGCAGCCCTCAGGGGGCAGATACGCAGTATTTT
CASSPQGADTQYF
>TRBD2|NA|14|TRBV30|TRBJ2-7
TGTGCCTGGAGTGTAGGTGGGAGGGCCTACGAGCAGTACTTC
CAWSVGGRAYEQYF
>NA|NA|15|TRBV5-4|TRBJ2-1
TGTGCCAGCAGCTTGGCCGGGGACCCCTACAATGAGCAGTTCTTC
CASSLAGDPYNEQFF
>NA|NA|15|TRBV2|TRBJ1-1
TGTGCCAGCAGTGCCGAGTCAGCTAAGAGCACTGAAGCTTTCTTT
CASSAESAKSTEAFF
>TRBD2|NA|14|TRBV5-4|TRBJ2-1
TGTGCCAGCCAACTAGCGGGGGGGTACAATGAGCAGTTCTTC
CASQLAGGYNEQFF
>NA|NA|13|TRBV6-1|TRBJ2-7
TGTGCCAGCATACCGCGCACCAGCTACGAGCAGTACTTC
CASIPRTSYEQYF
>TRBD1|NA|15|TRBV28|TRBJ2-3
TGTGCCAGCAGGGGGACAGTGGGAAGAGTGAATACGCAGTATTTT
CASRGTVGRVNTQYF
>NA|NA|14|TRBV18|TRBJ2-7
TGTGCCAGCTCACCACCGTTCGGGGCGGAAGAGCAGTACTTC
CASSPPFGAEEQYF
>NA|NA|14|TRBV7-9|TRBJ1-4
TGTGCCAGCAGCCACAGGGCTACTAATGAAAAACTGTTTTTT
CASSHRATNEKLFF
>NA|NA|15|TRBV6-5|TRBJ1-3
TGTGCCAGCAGAACAAGCGAGAGCTCTGGAAACACCATATATTTT
CASRTSESSGNTIYF
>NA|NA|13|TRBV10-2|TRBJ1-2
TGCGCCAGCAGTGAAGACAGCTCCTATGGCTACACCTTC
CASSEDSSYGYTF
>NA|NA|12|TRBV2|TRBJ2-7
TGTGCCACACGACAGAATTTGGACGAGCAGTACTTC
CATRQNLDEQYF
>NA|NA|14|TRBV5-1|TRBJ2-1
TGCGCCAGCAGCTTGGCTACCAGTTACGATGAGCAGTTCTTC
CASSLATSYDEQFF
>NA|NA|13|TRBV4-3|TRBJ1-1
TGCGCCAGCGGTGACACCCTAGGCACTGAAGCTTTCTTT
CASGDTLGTEAFF
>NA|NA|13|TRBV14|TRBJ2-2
TGTGCCAGCAGCCAAATAGGCACCGGGGAGCTGTTTTTT
CASSQIGTGELFF
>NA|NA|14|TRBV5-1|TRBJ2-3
TGCGCCAGCAGCTTGGCGGCAGGCACAGATACGCAGTATTTT
CASSLAAGTDTQYF
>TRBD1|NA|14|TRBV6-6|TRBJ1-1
TGTGCCAGCAGCCCGGGACAGGGGGTTGTCGTGGCTTTCTTT
CASSPGQGVVVAFF
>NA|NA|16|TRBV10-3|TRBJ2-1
TGTGCCATCAGTGAGTCGGGTAGCGGAACCGACAATGAGCAGTTCTTC
CAISESGSGTDNEQFF
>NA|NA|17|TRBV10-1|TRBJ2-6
TGCGCCAGCAGTGAGGAGTTGAATCCTAGCGGGGCCAACGTCCTGACTTTC
CASSEELNPSGANVLTF
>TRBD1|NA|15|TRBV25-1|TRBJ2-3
TGTGCCAGCAGCTATACGGGACAGGTCACAGATACGCAGTATTTT
CASSYTGQVTDTQYF
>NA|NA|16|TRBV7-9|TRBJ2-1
TGTGCCAGCAGCTTACAAGCGGCTGATACCTACAATGAGCAGTTCTTC
CASSLQAADTYNEQFF
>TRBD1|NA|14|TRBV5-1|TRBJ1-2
TGCGCCAGCAGCACCTCTGGACAGGCCGAGGGCTACACCTTC
CASSTSGQAEGYTF
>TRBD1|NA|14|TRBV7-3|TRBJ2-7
TGTGCCAGCAGCCCGGACAGGGGCTCCTACGAGCAGTACTTC
CASSPDRGSYEQYF
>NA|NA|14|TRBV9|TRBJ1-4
TGTGCCAGCAGCCGAGGGTCCCCGGGGGAAAAACTGTTTTTT
CASSRGSPGEKLFF